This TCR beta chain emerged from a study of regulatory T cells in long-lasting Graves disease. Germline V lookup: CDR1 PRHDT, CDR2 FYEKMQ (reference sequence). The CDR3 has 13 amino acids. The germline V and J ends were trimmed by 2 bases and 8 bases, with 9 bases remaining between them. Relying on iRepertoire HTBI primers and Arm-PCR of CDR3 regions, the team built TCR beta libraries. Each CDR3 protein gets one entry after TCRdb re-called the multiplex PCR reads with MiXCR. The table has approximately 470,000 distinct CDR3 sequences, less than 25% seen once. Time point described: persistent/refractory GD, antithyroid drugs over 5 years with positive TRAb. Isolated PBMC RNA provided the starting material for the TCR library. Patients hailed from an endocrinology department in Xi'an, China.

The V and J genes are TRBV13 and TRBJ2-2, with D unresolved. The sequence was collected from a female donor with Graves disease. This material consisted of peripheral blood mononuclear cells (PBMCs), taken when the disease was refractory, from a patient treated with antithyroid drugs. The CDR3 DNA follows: TGTGCCAGCAGCTTACCCCACCTAGGGGAGCTGTTTTTT. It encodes CASSLPHLGELFF.